This T cell receptor (beta chain) was profiled in a study of control samples from healthy donors and cancer patients. This CDR3 spans 14 amino acids. Germline assignment: CDR1 GTSNPN and CDR2 SVGIG (reference sequence). V was pared by 3 bases and J by 6 bases, with 18 bases between. Only in-frame clones appear in the TCRdb table, and some are missing; sequencing was by immunoSEQ multiplex PCR. Here the sample spans 120,000 or so clones, around 90% being singletons. The clonotype was recovered from a man aged 45 to 65 in good health. Sequenced input: blood. The chain recombines TRBV30 with TRBJ2-7; D is possibly TRBD1 or TRBD2 (5 bases each). CDR3 residues: CAWSFWGSGSEQYF. CDR3 bases: TGTGCCTGGAGCTTTTGGGGGAGTGGGTCCGAGCAGTACTTC.